This is a list of T cell receptor beta chains from one sample in a study of T cells in Graves' hyperthyroidism and ophthalmopathy. TCRdb called the multiplex PCR reads again in MiXCR, with one record for every CDR3 protein. The sample has over 350,000 distinct CDR3 sequences; 11% to 15% are singletons. The sample was blood. The receptors come from a man aged 50 to 60 with Graves' ophthalmopathy. Each CDR3 is given with its conserved first and last residue. D genes are given only for firm matches. Only some rows state a clone size, as once, few, many or a class for expanded clones.

V: TRBV19; D: -; J: TRBJ2-2; size: -; DNA: TGTGCCAGTAGTATAGGAGCGGACACCGGGGAGCTGTTTTTT; CDR3: CASSIGADTGELFF
V: TRBV12-3/TRBV12-4; D: -; J: TRBJ2-7; size: few; DNA: TGTGCCAGCAGTTTGGAGGGGACTCTATCCTACGAGCAGTACTTC; CDR3: CASSLEGTLSYEQYF
V: TRBV20-1; D: TRBD1; J: TRBJ1-2; size: many; DNA: TGCAGTGCTAGGGGGGGACAGATCATATCCTATGGCTACACCTTC; CDR3: CSARGGQIISYGYTF
V: TRBV20-1; D: -; J: TRBJ2-7; size: many; DNA: TGCAGTGCTTCCCCCGGGGCGTACGAGCAGTACTTC; CDR3: CSASPGAYEQYF
V: TRBV20-1; D: -; J: TRBJ1-5; size: many; DNA: TGCAGTGCTCCCGAGGGAGTGGGGAGCAATCAGCCCCAGCATTTT; CDR3: CSAPEGVGSNQPQHF
V: TRBV2; D: -; J: TRBJ1-1; size: many; DNA: TGTGCCAGCAGTGAAGTACACCAGAACACTGAAGCTTTCTTT; CDR3: CASSEVHQNTEAFF
V: TRBV24-1; D: -; J: TRBJ2-3; size: -; DNA: TGTGCCACCAGTGATAAATACAACACAGGGAAGAAAACCTCGAGCACAGATACGCAGTATTTT; CDR3: CATSDKYNTGKKTSSTDTQYF
V: TRBV7-3; D: -; J: TRBJ2-7; size: many; DNA: TGTGCCAGCAGCTCCCGGACAGACAGCTACGAGCAGTACTTC; CDR3: CASSSRTDSYEQYF
V: TRBV5-8; D: TRBD1; J: TRBJ1-2; size: few; DNA: TGTGCCAGCAGCTTCGGGACAGGGGGCGACCAGCGGGACCATGGCTACACCTTC; CDR3: CASSFGTGGDQRDHGYTF
V: TRBV28; D: -; J: TRBJ2-2; size: many; DNA: TGTGCCAGCAGGAGGGACCTCAACACCGGGGAGCTGTTTTTT; CDR3: CASRRDLNTGELFF
V: TRBV20-1; D: TRBD2; J: TRBJ2-1; size: -; DNA: TGCAGTGCCATCGGACTAGCGGGAGGAAGTTACAACAATGAGCAGTTCTTC; CDR3: CSAIGLAGGSYNNEQFF
V: TRBV29-1; D: -; J: TRBJ1-2; size: few; DNA: TGCAGTATTCTTGAGGACTATGGCTACACCTTC; CDR3: CSILEDYGYTF
V: TRBV12-3/TRBV12-4; D: -; J: TRBJ2-2; size: -; DNA: TGTGCCATTGTCCGGGGAATTACCGGGGAGCTGTTTTTT; CDR3: CAIVRGITGELFF
V: TRBV18; D: TRBD1; J: TRBJ2-2; size: few; DNA: TGTGCCAGCTCACCACCGGGGACAGGCTCGAACACCGGGGAGCTGTTTTTT; CDR3: CASSPPGTGSNTGELFF
V: TRBV4-1; D: -; J: TRBJ1-6; size: -; DNA: TGCGCCAGCAGCCCGGGCTTCTCAGGCCTCCACTTT; CDR3: CASSPGFSGLHF
V: TRBV29-1; D: -; J: TRBJ2-5; size: many; DNA: TGCAGCGTTGTTGAAGAGACCCAGTACTTC; CDR3: CSVVEETQYF
V: TRBV2; D: TRBD1; J: TRBJ2-6; size: many; DNA: TGTGCCAGCACAGACACAGGGGTCGGGGCCAACGTCCTGACTTTC; CDR3: CASTDTGVGANVLTF
V: TRBV20-1; D: -; J: TRBJ2-7; size: few; DNA: TGCAGTGCTAGACAGGGGACCGAGCAGTACTTC; CDR3: CSARQGTEQYF
V: TRBV12-3/TRBV12-4; D: TRBD1; J: TRBJ2-4; size: many; DNA: TGTGCCAGCAGACGCCGGGACAGGGTTGGCAAAAACATTCAGTACTTC; CDR3: CASRRRDRVGKNIQYF
V: TRBV12-5; D: -; J: TRBJ2-7; size: many; DNA: TGTGCTAGTGGTACCGGGGCCTACGAGCAGTACTTC; CDR3: CASGTGAYEQYF
V: TRBV5-1; D: -; J: TRBJ2-5; size: few; DNA: TGCGCCAGCAGGCAGGGACTCCAAGAGACCCAGTACTTC; CDR3: CASRQGLQETQYF
V: TRBV2; D: -; J: TRBJ2-3; size: many; DNA: TGTGCCAGCAGCGAAGATAGGACACGGAGGTATTTT; CDR3: CASSEDRTRRYF
V: TRBV2; D: -; J: TRBJ2-3; size: many; DNA: TGTGCCAGCAGTGAAAGCGGGTCTAGCACAGATACGCAGTATTTT; CDR3: CASSESGSSTDTQYF
V: TRBV29-1; D: -; J: TRBJ1-2; size: -; DNA: TGCAGCGTCCCAGCAGGGATTCGGGGCTACACCTTC; CDR3: CSVPAGIRGYTF
V: TRBV11-2; D: -; J: TRBJ2-4; size: many; DNA: TGTGCCAGCAGCTTCAGCGTACTAGCCAAAAACATTCAGTACTTC; CDR3: CASSFSVLAKNIQYF
V: TRBV6-1; D: TRBD1; J: TRBJ1-5; size: few; DNA: TGTGCCAGCATGATCGGACAGGGTTTGAGCCAGCCCCAGCATTTT; CDR3: CASMIGQGLSQPQHF